What follows is one T cell receptor beta chain and its context. Its matching antigen is unknown. Amplification used 60 Vbeta primers and 13 Jbeta primers. Per the original data handling: There were 80 million to 95 million unique TCR beta chains by a later count, and 10 million to 12 million of them were shared. The repertoire was sequenced with immunoSEQ multiplex PCR; TCRdb's copy has only in-frame clones and lacks some. That table is the source of V, J and clone size, and D and trimming were worked out from the DNA. Here the sample spans approximately 130,000 clones, roughly 71% being singletons. The data stem from a study of cytomegalovirus exposure and HLA in healthy donors. The wider study: Genotyping of 430 or so donors showed that 80% to 85% belonged to the Caucasian-associated ancestry cluster. General observations from the study: Segments of the TCR beta V type were, in most cases, productive about 87% or about 30% of the time in an earlier analysis. Versus the roughly 670-donor mean, an Asian-associated ancestry cluster reportedly showed fewer N-insertions in a later analysis.

Between the trimmed V and J ends, which lost 2 bases and 0 bases, there was a span of 9 bases. This CDR3 contains 15 residues. Per the germline V gene, CDR1 is SGHTA and CDR2 is FQGNSA. This TCR derives from a woman aged 40 to 50 in good health and CMV-seronegative. This chain uses TRBV7-2 with TRBJ2-3; the D gene is possibly TRBD2 (5 bases). Sequencing input: PBMCs. The CDR3 region has the DNA TGTGCCAGCAGCTTACCGCGGGCTAGCACAGATACGCAGTATTTT. It encodes CASSLPRASTDTQYF.